This entry describes one T cell receptor (beta chain). The antigen is undetermined. All of the isolated RNA was reverse transcribed, so expressed TCRB transcripts were sequenced. Naive, central memory and regulatory T cell samples produced a mean of approximately 3.6 million reads. Profiled with immunoSEQ multiplex PCR; TCRdb holds only in-frame clones, not every one. Among about half a million clones listed, approximately 31% were seen once. These data are taken from a study of beta chain features in type 1 diabetes. Study-wide findings and caveats: It was not settled here whether HLA type affects TCRB rearrangement.

The CDR3 spans 17 residues. Germline CDR1 GTSNPN, CDR2 SVGIG (reference sequence). The V segment lost 1 base and the J segment 2 bases; nucleotides outside the gene matches: 5. This TCR derives from a man between 18 and 35 years old in good health. The V gene is TRBV30, the J gene TRBJ2-1; 13 bases match TRBD2. The sample taken for sequencing was naive CD4+ T cells from blood. The CDR3 protein is CAWSEGGTSGTYNEQFF. In DNA, the CDR3 is TGTGCCTGGAGTGAGGGGGGGACTAGCGGGACCTACAATGAGCAGTTCTTC.